The clone carrying this T cell receptor beta chain came up once. Its cognate antigen is unknown. There was one heparinised blood draw per donor, averaging approximately 120 mL. This specimen comes from a study of beta chain features in type 1 diabetes. Study-wide findings and caveats: When VDJ junctions were examined, type 1 diabetes patients showed fewer insertions and more deletions. A potential PCR bias toward shorter templates would be equal in patient and control samples.

The entirety of the isolated RNA underwent reverse transcription, so expressed TCRB transcripts were sequenced. The data were produced by immunoSEQ multiplex PCR, yet TCRdb's version contains in-frame clones alone and is incomplete. The sample comprises about 240,000 clones, about 30% of which are singletons, and roughly 4.1% rests with the top ten. The germline CDR1 and CDR2 sequences are ENHRY and SYGVKD. Trimming shortened V by 10 bases and J by 4 bases, and 16 bases separated the two germline ends. The CDR3 consists of 13 residues. Source material: central memory CD4+ T cells from blood. This TCR was sampled from a man aged 30-40 years in good health. V is TRBV10-3 and J is TRBJ2-5, with D possibly matching TRBD2 (6 bases). As DNA, the CDR3 is TGTGCCAGCGGCGGGGCTACCTCAGAGACCCAGTACTTC. Encoded protein: CASGGATSETQYF.